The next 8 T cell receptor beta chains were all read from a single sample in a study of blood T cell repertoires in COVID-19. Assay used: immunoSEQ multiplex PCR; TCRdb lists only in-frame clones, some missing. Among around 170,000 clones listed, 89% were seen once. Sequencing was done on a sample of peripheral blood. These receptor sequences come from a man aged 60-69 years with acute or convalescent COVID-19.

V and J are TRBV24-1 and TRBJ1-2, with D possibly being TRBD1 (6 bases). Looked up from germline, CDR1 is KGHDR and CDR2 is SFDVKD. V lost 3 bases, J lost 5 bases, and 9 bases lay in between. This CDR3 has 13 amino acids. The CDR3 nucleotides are TGTGCCACCAGTGATGGCCAGGGGTATGGCTACACCTTC. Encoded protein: CATSDGQGYGYTF.

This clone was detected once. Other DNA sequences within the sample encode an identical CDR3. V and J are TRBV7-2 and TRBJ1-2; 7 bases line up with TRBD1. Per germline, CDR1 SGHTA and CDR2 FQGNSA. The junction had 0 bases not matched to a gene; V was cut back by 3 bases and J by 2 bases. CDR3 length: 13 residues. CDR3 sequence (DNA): TGTGCCAGCAGCTTGGGACAGAACTATGGCTACACCTTC. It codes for CASSLGQNYGYTF.

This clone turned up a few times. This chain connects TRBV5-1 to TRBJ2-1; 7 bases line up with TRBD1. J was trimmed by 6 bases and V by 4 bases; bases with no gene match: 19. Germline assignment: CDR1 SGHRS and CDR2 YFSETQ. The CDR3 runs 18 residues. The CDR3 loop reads CASSLGKARQGLGNEQFF. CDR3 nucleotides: TGCGCCAGCAGCCTCGGAAAAGCCCGACAGGGTCTCGGCAATGAGCAGTTCTTC.

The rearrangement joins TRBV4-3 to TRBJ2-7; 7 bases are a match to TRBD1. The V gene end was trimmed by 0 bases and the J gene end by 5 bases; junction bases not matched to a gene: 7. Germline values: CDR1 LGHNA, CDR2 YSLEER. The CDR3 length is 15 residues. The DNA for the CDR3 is TGCGCCAGCAGCCAAGAAACAGGGGCGATAGACGAGCAGTACTTC. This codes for CASSQETGAIDEQYF.

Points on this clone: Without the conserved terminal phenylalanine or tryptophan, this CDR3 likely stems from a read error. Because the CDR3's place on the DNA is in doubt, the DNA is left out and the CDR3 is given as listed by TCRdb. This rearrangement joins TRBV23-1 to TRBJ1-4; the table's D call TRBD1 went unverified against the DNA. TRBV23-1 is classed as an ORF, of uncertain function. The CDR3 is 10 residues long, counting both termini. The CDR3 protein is CASSPGQALS.

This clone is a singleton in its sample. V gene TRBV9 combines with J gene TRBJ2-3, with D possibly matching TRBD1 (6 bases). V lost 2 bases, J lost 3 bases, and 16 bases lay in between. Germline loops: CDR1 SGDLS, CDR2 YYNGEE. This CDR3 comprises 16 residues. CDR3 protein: CASSVGTLGGTDTQYF. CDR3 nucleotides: TGTGCCAGCAGCGTGGGCACCTTAGGGGGTACAGATACGCAGTATTTT.

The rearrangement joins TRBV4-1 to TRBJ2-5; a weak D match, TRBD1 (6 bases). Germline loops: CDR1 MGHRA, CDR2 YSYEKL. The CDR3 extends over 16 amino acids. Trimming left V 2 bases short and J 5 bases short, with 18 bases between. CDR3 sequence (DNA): TGCGCCAGCAGCCAAAGTAATGCAGGGGCGACGGAGACCCAGTACTTC. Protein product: CASSQSNAGATETQYF.

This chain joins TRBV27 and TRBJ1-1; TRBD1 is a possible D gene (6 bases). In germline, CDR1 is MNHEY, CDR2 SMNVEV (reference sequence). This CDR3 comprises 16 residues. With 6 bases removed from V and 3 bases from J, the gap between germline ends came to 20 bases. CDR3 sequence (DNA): TGTGCCAGCAGCCCAAAGTCCGTACAGGGCTACACTGAAGCTTTCTTT. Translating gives CASSPKSVQGYTEAFF.